The 29 T cell receptor beta chains below all came from one sample that was sequenced in a study of cytomegalovirus exposure and HLA in healthy donors. The PCR used 60 Vbeta and 13 Jbeta primers. Data came from immunoSEQ multiplex PCR; TCRdb stores just in-frame clones and leaves some out. Of more than 100,000 clones in the sample, roughly 70% were seen once. Material: PBMCs. The receptors come from a woman aged 40 to 49 in good health and CMV-seronegative.

Note on this clone: Additional DNA sequences in this sample encode the identical CDR3. This rearrangement joins TRBV6-1 to TRBJ1-5; D is ambiguous. Germline CDR1 is MNHNS and CDR2 is SASEGT. V gave up 4 bases and J gave up 0 bases, with 7 bases separating them. The CDR3 runs to 14 residues. CDR3 protein: CASSGQYSNQPQHF. The CDR3 DNA follows: TGTGCCAGCAGTGGGCAGTATAGCAATCAGCCCCAGCATTTT.

The V gene is TRBV7-3, the J gene TRBJ1-1; possible D gene TRBD1, 6 bases. Trimming pared 0 bases from V and 4 bases from J, leaving 12 bases between. The germline gives CDR1 SGHTA, CDR2 FQGTGA. The CDR3 runs to 15 residues. DNA for the CDR3: TGTGCCAGCAGCTTAACTGGGGGCAGGGGCACTGAAGCTTTCTTT. This encodes CASSLTGGRGTEAFF.

The V and J genes are TRBV7-2 and TRBJ2-2; tentatively, D is TRBD1 (6 bases). Germline V gene data show CDR1 as SGHTA and CDR2 as FQGNSA. V was pared by 1 base and J by 0 bases, with 6 bases between. This CDR3 comprises 15 residues. The CDR3 sequence is CASSLGQANTGELFF. The CDR3, as DNA: TGTGCCAGCAGCTTAGGACAGGCGAACACCGGGGAGCTGTTTTTT.

This rearrangement joins TRBV18 to TRBJ1-1, with 7 nucleotides matching TRBD1. Germline V gene sequence: CDR1 KGHSH, CDR2 LQKENI. Trimming removed 5 bases from V and 6 bases from J; junction bases left unmatched: 12. This CDR3 spans 15 amino acids. CDR3 sequence: CASSNRDRVGSEAFF. CDR3 DNA sequence: TGTGCCAGCTCAAACAGAGACAGGGTCGGATCTGAAGCTTTCTTT.

The chain combines TRBV19 with TRBJ2-1; maybe TRBD2 (7 bases). Trimming pared 3 bases from V and 6 bases from J, leaving 18 bases between. This CDR3 has 16 residues. CDR1 and CDR2 from the germline V gene are LNHDA and SQIVND (reference sequence). In DNA, the CDR3 is TGTGCCAGTAGTATGAGTAGGGGGGGGCCGCGCAATGAGCAGTTCTTC. This encodes CASSMSRGGPRNEQFF. The variable domain in full, with the rest retrieved from reference TRBV19 and TRBJ2-1, is DGGITQSPKYLFRKEGQNVTLSCEQNLNHDAMYWYRQDPGQGLRLIYYSQIVNDFQKGDIAEGYSVSREKKESFPLTVTSAQKNPTAFYLCASSMSRGGPRNEQFFGPGTRLTVL.

V gene TRBV9 combines with J gene TRBJ2-4; tentative D call: TRBD2 (6 bases). Germline V lookup: CDR1 SGDLS, CDR2 YYNGEE. Trimming left V 0 bases short and J 4 bases short, with 11 bases between. The CDR3 consists of 15 residues. The CDR3 sequence: CASSVAAGRKNIQYF. The CDR3 coding sequence is TGTGCCAGCAGCGTAGCTGCGGGGCGAAAAAACATTCAGTACTTC.

This clone appeared a single time. The chain couples TRBV5-1 to TRBJ2-5; 7 bases are shared with TRBD1. Germline lookup yields CDR1 SGHRS and CDR2 YFSETQ. The J segment lost 1 base and the V segment lost 0 bases, leaving 3 bases of the junction unmatched. There are 15 residues in the CDR3. CDR3: CASSLAGQPQETQYF. CDR3 nucleotide sequence: TGCGCCAGCAGCTTGGCGGGACAGCCCCAAGAGACCCAGTACTTC.

This clone occurred a few times. CDR3 region: CASSRRQGGRDGYTF. The CDR3 DNA sequence: TGTGCCAGCTCACGCAGACAGGGCGGCAGGGATGGCTACACCTTC. The chain uses TRBV18 and TRBJ1-2; TRBD1 matches at 7 bases. Germline-derived CDR1 and CDR2 are KGHSH and LQKENI. Trimming cost V 4 bases and J 6 bases; bases outside gene matches: 11. The length of the CDR3 is 15 residues.

This clone has a count of ten or more. The V gene is TRBV7-2, the J gene TRBJ2-7, with D unclear. Trimming shortened V by 4 bases and J by 2 bases, and 9 bases separated the two germline ends. Germline lookup yields CDR1 SGHTA and CDR2 FQGNSA. This CDR3 comprises 13 residues. Written as DNA, the CDR3 is TGTGCCAGCAGCTCATTACCGGCCTACGAGCAGTACTTC. Amino acid sequence: CASSSLPAYEQYF.

The chain uses TRBV5-1 and TRBJ2-1; TRBD2 might be the D (6 bases). V lost 4 bases, J lost 5 bases, and 16 bases lay in between. The CDR3 has 15 residues. Per the germline V gene, CDR1 is SGHRS and CDR2 is YFSETQ. The CDR3 spells CASSLRGLTDNEQFF. The CDR3 coding sequence is TGCGCCAGCAGCCTCAGAGGACTAACTGACAATGAGCAGTTCTTC.

This CDR3 reads CASSRSGEIEKLFF. CDR3 nucleotide sequence: TGTGCCAGCAGCCGAAGCGGGGAGATTGAAAAACTGTTTTTT. V usage is TRBV7-2 and J usage is TRBJ1-4, with D unclear. This CDR3 region has 14 residues. The germline gives CDR1 SGHTA, CDR2 FQGNSA. Trimming left V 5 bases short and J 7 bases short, with 14 bases between.

The rearrangement links TRBV4-3 to TRBJ1-5; D is possibly TRBD1 (5 bases). The CDR3 extends over 13 amino acids. Germline V lookup: CDR1 LGHNA, CDR2 YSLEER. The V end lost 0 bases, the J end lost 6 bases, and 6 bases lay between the germline ends. The CDR3: CASSQDRVQPQHF. CDR3 sequence (DNA): TGCGCCAGCAGCCAAGACAGGGTTCAGCCCCAGCATTTT.

The chain links TRBV27 to TRBJ2-3, with a tentative D call TRBD1 (6 bases). Germline V gives CDR1 MNHEY, CDR2 SMNVEV (reference sequence). The CDR3 is 14 amino acids. Trimming took off 11 bases at V and 5 bases at J, with 20 bases between the two ends. CDR3 residues: CAVSGHPTGDTQYF. Written as DNA, the CDR3 is TGTGCCGTCTCGGGACACCCGACCGGAGATACGCAGTATTTT.

This clone has a single count. The genes are TRBV19 and TRBJ2-1; 12 bases match TRBD2. With 6 bases clipped from V and 7 bases from J, the junction kept 10 bases outside the gene matches. This CDR3 spans 16 amino acids. The V gene's germline CDR1 is LNHDA and CDR2 SQIVND (reference sequence). The CDR3 coding sequence is TGTGCCAGTAGGACCAGGACTAGCGGGATGAAAAATGAGCAGTTCTTC. Encoded protein: CASRTRTSGMKNEQFF. Drawing the rest from reference TRBV19 and TRBJ2-1, the complete variable domain is DGGITQSPKYLFRKEGQNVTLSCEQNLNHDAMYWYRQDPGQGLRLIYYSQIVNDFQKGDIAEGYSVSREKKESFPLTVTSAQKNPTAFYLCASRTRTSGMKNEQFFGPGTRLTVL.

The gene calls are TRBV30 and TRBJ1-2; 9 bases are a match to TRBD1. J was trimmed by 2 bases and V by 3 bases; bases with no gene match: 4. The CDR3 contains 14 residues. Germline assignment: CDR1 GTSNPN and CDR2 SVGIG (reference sequence). The CDR3 region has the DNA TGTGCCTGGAGCGTCGGACAGGGGAACTATGGCTACACCTTC. This codes for CAWSVGQGNYGYTF.

The V and J genes are TRBV9 and TRBJ1-2; no clear D. Between the trimmed V and J ends, which lost 0 bases and 0 bases, there was a span of 12 bases. Germline assignment: CDR1 SGDLS and CDR2 YYNGEE. This CDR3 is 16 amino acids long. The CDR3 protein is CASSVGLGRSNYGYTF. The CDR3 DNA sequence: TGTGCCAGCAGCGTAGGACTGGGGAGGTCTAACTATGGCTACACCTTC.

Of note for this clone: The junction shows a germline mismatch at one end, possibly a read error. The chain couples TRBV2 to TRBJ2-7; tentatively, D is TRBD1 (5 bases). This CDR3 is 13 amino acids long. CDR1 is SNHLY and CDR2 is FYNNEI in the germline V gene. The CDR3 sequence: CAGRVQLGHEQYF. Here the CDR3 DNA reads TGTGCCGGCAGGGTACAGCTCGGCCACGAGCAGTACTTC.

CDR3 loop: CASSDGANTEAFF. CDR3 bases: TGTGCCAGCAGTGACGGGGCGAACACTGAAGCTTTCTTT. The chain uses TRBV6-4 and TRBJ1-1; a weak D match, TRBD1 (5 bases). Germline lookup yields CDR1 MRHNA and CDR2 SNTAGT. The CDR3 totals 13 residues. V was trimmed by 2 bases and J by 1 base, leaving 5 bases between them.

The chain is built from TRBV7-8 and TRBJ1-5; D uncertain. Per germline, CDR1 SGHVS and CDR2 FQNEAQ. The CDR3 has 14 amino acids. Trimming stripped 1 base from V and 4 bases from J, with 8 bases between. CDR3: CASSLGVSNQPQHF. DNA of the CDR3: TGTGCCAGCAGCTTAGGAGTTTCAAATCAGCCCCAGCATTTT.

This chain connects TRBV30 to TRBJ2-7; a possible D gene is TRBD1 (5 bases). V lost 3 bases to trimming and J lost 9 bases, with 21 bases between them. The CDR3 consists of 14 residues. From germline, CDR1 is GTSNPN and CDR2 SVGIG (reference sequence). The CDR3 loop is CAWSREAHTGGQYF. CDR3 coding DNA: TGTGCCTGGAGCAGGGAAGCTCATACGGGCGGGCAGTACTTC.

The V and J genes are TRBV7-7 and TRBJ2-3; the D gene is possibly TRBD2 (6 bases). Trimming removed 4 bases from V and 6 bases from J, with 11 bases in between. The CDR3 extends over 13 amino acids. Germline V lookup: CDR1 SSHAT, CDR2 FNYEAQ (reference sequence). The CDR3 DNA reads as TGTGCCAGCAGCTCGGGACGGGGGGATACGCAGTATTTT. This translates into CASSSGRGDTQYF. The full variable domain, in which reference TRBV7-7 and TRBJ2-3 provide the parts outside the CDR3, is GAGVSQSPRYKVTKRGQDVTLRCDPISSHATLYWYQQALGQGPEFLTYFNYEAQPDKSGLPSDRFSAERPEGSISTLTIQRTEQRDSAMYRCASSSGRGDTQYFGPGTRLTVL.

The rearrangement links TRBV6-1 to TRBJ1-1; 8 positions agree with TRBD1. This CDR3 comprises 13 residues. J was trimmed by 5 bases and V by 6 bases; bases with no gene match: 5. CDR1 is MNHNS and CDR2 is SASEGT in the germline V gene. The CDR3 protein is CASRRTGGTEAFF. In DNA, the CDR3 is TGTGCCAGCAGGCGTACAGGGGGTACTGAAGCTTTCTTT.

The chain joins TRBV9 to TRBJ2-3; 9 bases are a match to TRBD2. Per the germline V gene, CDR1 is SGDLS and CDR2 is YYNGEE. This CDR3 contains 13 residues. The J segment lost 3 bases and the V segment lost 6 bases, leaving 2 bases of the junction unmatched. DNA of the CDR3: TGTGCCAGCACGGCGGGGGGGACAGATACGCAGTATTTT. This gives the protein CASTAGGTDTQYF.

Written as DNA, the CDR3 is TGTGCCAGCAGCCCCGGGACAGGGTCCTCAGATACGCAGTATTTT. Translation: CASSPGTGSSDTQYF. The chain joins TRBV7-7 to TRBJ2-3, with 9 bases identical to TRBD1. The CDR3 has 15 amino acids. J lost 4 bases, V lost 5 bases, and 7 bases had no gene match. Germline V gene lookup returns CDR1 SSHAT and CDR2 FNYEAQ (reference sequence).

This chain uses TRBV10-2 with TRBJ1-2; TRBD1 agrees at 7 bases. After removal of 6 bases from V and 1 base from J, the junction contained 5 bases not matched to a gene. Germline V CDR1 and CDR2: WSHSY, SAAADI. There are 14 residues in the CDR3. CDR3 loop: CASRPGTDNYGYTF. Written as DNA, the CDR3 is TGCGCCAGCAGACCCGGGACAGATAACTATGGCTACACCTTC.

This chain joins TRBV7-2 and TRBJ2-2, with 8 nucleotides matching TRBD2. The V segment lost 3 bases and the J segment 6 bases; nucleotides outside the gene matches: 6. This CDR3 is built from 15 residues. Per germline, CDR1 SGHTA and CDR2 FQGNSA. CDR3 protein: CASSFLGGGPGELFF. The CDR3 DNA reads TGTGCCAGCAGCTTTTTGGGCGGGGGGCCCGGGGAGCTGTTTTTT.

This rearrangement joins TRBV18 to TRBJ2-7, with TRBD1 identical over 10 bases. CDR1 KGHSH and CDR2 LQKENI come from the germline V gene. Trimming cost V 4 bases and J 4 bases; bases outside gene matches: 4. The CDR3 loop spans 14 amino acids. The CDR3 DNA sequence: TGTGCCAGCTCACTGACAGGGGGCTTGTACGAGCAGTACTTC. This encodes CASSLTGGLYEQYF.

The chain couples TRBV5-4 to TRBJ1-2, with TRBD1 identical over 9 bases. The CDR3 is made up of 15 amino acids. The J segment lost 6 bases and the V segment lost 1 base, leaving 7 bases of the junction unmatched. CDR1 and CDR2 (germline): SGHNT, YYREEE (reference sequence). CDR3 in amino acids: CASSLTGTGRDGYTF. CDR3 DNA: TGTGCCAGCAGCTTGACCGGGACAGGGAGGGATGGCTACACCTTC.

The chain recombines TRBV6-6 with TRBJ2-7; 8 bases fit TRBD1. This CDR3 is built from 14 residues. Trimming cost V 2 bases and J 5 bases; bases outside gene matches: 5. The germline V gene has CDR1 MNHNY and CDR2 SVGAGI (reference sequence). The CDR3 DNA reads TGTGCCAGCAGTTACGGGACAGGCAAAGACGAGCAGTACTTC. Protein sequence: CASSYGTGKDEQYF.